This T cell receptor (beta chain) originates from a study of blood T cell repertoires in COVID-19. Study details: COVID-19 samples collected from the United States, Italy and Spain covered acute and convalescent phases.

Contact with a PCR-confirmed or clinician-diagnosed COVID-19 case occurred within 2 weeks of entry. Method: immunoSEQ multiplex PCR; TCRdb's copy keeps in-frame clones and lacks some. The top ten hold approximately 1.3% of the sample, which has roughly 400,000 clones, around nine tenths seen once. This CDR3 comprises 16 residues. The V segment lost 4 bases and the J segment 0 bases; nucleotides outside the gene matches: 6. Germline CDR1 is MNHNS and CDR2 is SASEGT. This receptor was taken from a woman aged 18-35 years who had been exposed to COVID-19. The specimen sequenced was PBMCs or T cells enriched from blood (not recorded which). This rearrangement joins TRBV6-1 to TRBJ1-3, with 7 bases lining up with TRBD1. CDR3 sequence (DNA): TGTGCCAGCAGTGCAGTACCAGGGGGCTCTGGAAACACCATATATTTT. Translated: CASSAVPGGSGNTIYF.